These T cell receptor beta chains were read from a single sample in a study of radiation and T cells in renal cell carcinoma. The data were produced by immunoSEQ multiplex PCR, yet TCRdb's version contains in-frame clones alone and is incomplete. Of 95,000 or so clones listed, around nine tenths are singletons. Here the sequenced sample was blood, taken from a patient whose treatment included radiotherapy and nephrectomy. These receptors all stem from a man in his forties or fifties with renal cell carcinoma. Each CDR3 is given without its conserved first and last residue. Each record gives: CDR3 protein, V gene, J gene.

cdr3_aa: ASSQQGDNQPQH
v_call: TRBV19
j_call: TRBJ1-5

cdr3_aa: ASSVGPSGDNEQF
v_call: TRBV9
j_call: TRBJ2-1

cdr3_aa: ASQGQQGALT
v_call: TRBV19
j_call: TRBJ1-2

cdr3_aa: ASSSRGGSIYNEQF
v_call: TRBV11-3
j_call: TRBJ2-1

cdr3_aa: AWSLPGGVETQY
v_call: TRBV30
j_call: TRBJ2-5

cdr3_aa: SVDRGDSNEQF
v_call: TRBV29-1
j_call: TRBJ2-1

cdr3_aa: ASISGDVAEAF
v_call: TRBV28
j_call: TRBJ1-1

cdr3_aa: ASKPGQLTGELF
v_call: TRBV28
j_call: TRBJ2-2

cdr3_aa: ASSLEPGTNYGYT
v_call: TRBV5-1
j_call: TRBJ1-2

cdr3_aa: ASSARTAGGETQY
v_call: TRBV13
j_call: TRBJ2-5

cdr3_aa: ASSLGGTGDPPLH
v_call: TRBV7-9
j_call: TRBJ1-6

cdr3_aa: ASSQRSRVVGEKLF
v_call: TRBV19
j_call: TRBJ1-4

cdr3_aa: ASSAGVGQGTYEQY
v_call: TRBV5-1
j_call: TRBJ2-7

cdr3_aa: ASGVRGGVTDTQY
v_call: TRBV28
j_call: TRBJ2-3

cdr3_aa: ASSIIDRDTEAF
v_call: TRBV19
j_call: TRBJ1-1

cdr3_aa: ASSYRARSNEKLF
v_call: TRBV6-5
j_call: TRBJ1-4

cdr3_aa: ASSPRDRGNTEAF
v_call: TRBV19
j_call: TRBJ1-1

cdr3_aa: ASSRDSQYQETQY
v_call: TRBV19
j_call: TRBJ2-5

cdr3_aa: ASSLMALNTGELF
v_call: TRBV27
j_call: TRBJ2-2

cdr3_aa: ASSMGDHWGDEQF
v_call: TRBV19
j_call: TRBJ2-1

cdr3_aa: ASGLVPLGTRGVGNTEAF
v_call: TRBV12-5
j_call: TRBJ1-1

cdr3_aa: ASSRTSGSSYEQY
v_call: TRBV6-5
j_call: TRBJ2-7

cdr3_aa: ASSEYVGYT
v_call: TRBV2
j_call: TRBJ1-2

cdr3_aa: ASSIGQATNEKLF
v_call: TRBV19
j_call: TRBJ1-4

cdr3_aa: ASSPGQGVGYGYT
v_call: TRBV18
j_call: TRBJ1-2

cdr3_aa: ASSAAWGSPLH
v_call: TRBV9
j_call: TRBJ1-6

cdr3_aa: ARPSGANVLT
v_call: TRBV21-1
j_call: TRBJ2-6

cdr3_aa: ASSLASSQETQY
v_call: TRBV11-1
j_call: TRBJ2-5

cdr3_aa: ASSRIAGGLYEQY
v_call: TRBV4-3
j_call: TRBJ2-7

cdr3_aa: ASSPGDLSYNEQF
v_call: TRBV27
j_call: TRBJ2-1

cdr3_aa: ASSPGDRVLEQY
v_call: TRBV5-4
j_call: TRBJ2-7

cdr3_aa: ASSVGQGFNQPQH
v_call: TRBV9
j_call: TRBJ1-5

cdr3_aa: ASSVVGLAVSTDTQY
v_call: TRBV9
j_call: TRBJ2-3